This T cell receptor (beta chain) was captured in a study of regulatory T cells in long-lasting Graves disease. Background on the study: Those Graves' patients who were newly diagnosed had been on antithyroid drugs under 3 months.

Specified time point: newly diagnosed GD, antithyroid drugs for less than 3 months. Preparation of the TCR library used RNA extracted from PBMCs. Germline CDR1 SGHAT, CDR2 FQNNGV. The CDR3 runs 12 residues. V was trimmed by 4 bases and J by 13 bases, leaving 16 bases between them. This clonotype has at least ten counts. Its specificity is not known. The study's findings and limits: Persistent Graves' patients showed less TCR diversity than newly diagnosed ones.

Libraries of TCR beta came from iRepertoire HTBI primers plus Arm-PCR of CDR3 regions. TCRdb re-called the multiplex PCR reads with MiXCR, one entry per CDR3 protein. Of 550,000 to 700,000 distinct CDR3 sequences listed, 16% are singletons. The data were also submitted as part of a second study, on T cells in Graves' hyperthyroidism and ophthalmopathy. According to that study: In the first-round RT-PCR of the TCR CDR3, the HTBI primer set was used.

This chain joins TRBV11-2 and TRBJ1-2; maybe TRBD1 (6 bases). The sequence was obtained from a man aged 18 to 30 with Graves disease. Sequencing used peripheral blood mononuclear cells (PBMCs), obtained at new diagnosis, from a patient treated with antithyroid drugs. CDR3 residues: CASSSSTGRPTF. Written as DNA, the CDR3 is TGTGCCAGCAGCTCTTCGACAGGACGTCCCACCTTC.